The source of this TCR beta chain is a study of blood T cell repertoires in COVID-19. Overall study: From the United States, Italy and Spain came samples of acute and convalescent COVID-19.

Authors' analysis steps: Reference gene primer amplification gave nucleated cell count estimates. Libraries were prepared by immunoSEQ multiplex PCR; TCRdb keeps only in-frame clonotypes and omits some of them. The DNA was the basis for D and trimming; V, J and clone size are from that table. The data show some 510,000 clones, approximately 87% seen once. The CDR3 contains 16 residues. The ends lost 4 bases at V and 6 bases at J; junction bases unmatched: 7. In germline, CDR1 is KGHDR, CDR2 SFDVKD. Participant age was roughly 18 to 95 years, and participants resided in 25 or so US areas. Sample: PBMCs or T cells enriched from blood (not recorded which). The source of this sequence is a woman in her thirties or forties who had recovered from COVID-19. J is TRBJ2-7 and V is TRBV24-1; 14 bases align to TRBD2. For the CDR3, the DNA is TGTGCCACCAGTGACCCGACTAGCGGGAGGGCCGGCGAGCAGTACTTC. It codes for CATSDPTSGRAGEQYF.